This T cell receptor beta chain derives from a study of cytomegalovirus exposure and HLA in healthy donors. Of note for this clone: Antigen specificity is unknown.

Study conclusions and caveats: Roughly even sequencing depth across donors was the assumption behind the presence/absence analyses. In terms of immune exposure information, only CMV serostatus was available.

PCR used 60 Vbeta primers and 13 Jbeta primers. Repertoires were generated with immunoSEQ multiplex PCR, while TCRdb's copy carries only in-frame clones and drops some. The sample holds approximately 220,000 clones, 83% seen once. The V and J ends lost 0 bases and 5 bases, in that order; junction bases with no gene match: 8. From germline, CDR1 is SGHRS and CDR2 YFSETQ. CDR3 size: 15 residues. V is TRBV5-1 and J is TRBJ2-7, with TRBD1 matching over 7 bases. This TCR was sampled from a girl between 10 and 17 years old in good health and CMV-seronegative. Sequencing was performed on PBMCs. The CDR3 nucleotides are TGCGCCAGCAGCTTGGCGGCAGGGGGTATCGACGAGCAGTACTTC. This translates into CASSLAAGGIDEQYF.